These 18 T cell receptor beta chains were all obtained from the same sample, sequenced in a study of blood T cell repertoires in COVID-19. TCRdb keeps only in-frame clones here, not all; method: immunoSEQ multiplex PCR. The table lists roughly 290,000 clones, around 89% of them singletons, with roughly 0.8% in the top ten. The sequenced material came from peripheral blood. The receptor set was obtained from a man aged 30 to 45 with acute or convalescent COVID-19.

V and J are TRBV13 and TRBJ2-5; 7 bases line up with TRBD2. Germline V CDR1 and CDR2: PRHDT, FYEKMQ (reference sequence). Trimming cost V 6 bases and J 1 base; bases outside gene matches: 8. The CDR3 runs 15 residues. CDR3 residues: CASRSFAGVQETQYF. For the CDR3, the DNA is TGTGCCAGCAGATCTTTCGCGGGGGTCCAAGAGACCCAGTACTTC.

The genes are TRBV6-5 and TRBJ1-4; D gene unclear. Trimming pared 6 bases from V and 3 bases from J, leaving 14 bases between. The CDR3 length is 15 residues. Germline CDR1 MNHEY, CDR2 SVGAGI. In DNA, the CDR3 is TGTGCCAGCAGACTTAACCAGGCTGCTAATGAAAAACTGTTTTTT. Residues: CASRLNQAANEKLFF.

V is TRBV6-5 and J is TRBJ1-1, with TRBD1 matching 7 bases. The CDR3 is 15 amino acids. Trimming cost V 6 bases and J 0 bases; bases outside gene matches: 7. CDR1 is MNHEY, CDR2 SVGAGI, per germline. CDR3 region: CASSARTGLNTEAFF. As DNA, the CDR3 is TGTGCCAGCAGCGCCCGGACAGGTCTGAACACTGAAGCTTTCTTT.

The rearrangement links TRBV27 to TRBJ1-1, with a tentative D call TRBD1 (5 bases). Germline values: CDR1 MNHEY, CDR2 SMNVEV (reference sequence). Trimming removed 8 bases from V and 0 bases from J, with 22 bases in between. The length of the CDR3 is 17 residues. CDR3 sequence (DNA): TGTGCCAGCCCGCGACGGACAAGAATCCTCATGAACACTGAAGCTTTCTTT. This encodes CASPRRTRILMNTEAFF.

The rearrangement joins TRBV30 to TRBJ1-5; 12 bases fit TRBD1. The CDR3 has 16 amino acids. Germline CDR1 reads GTSNPN; CDR2 reads SVGIG (reference sequence). The J segment lost 4 bases and the V segment lost 3 bases, leaving 7 bases of the junction unmatched. CDR3 protein: CAWSAGDRGRNQPQHF. Written as DNA, the CDR3 is TGTGCCTGGAGCGCTGGGGACAGGGGGCGAAATCAGCCCCAGCATTTT.

This clone occurred a few times. The genes are TRBV5-5 and TRBJ1-1; D might be TRBD1 (6 bases). The CDR3 runs 15 residues. Germline V lookup: CDR1 SGHKS, CDR2 YYEKEE (reference sequence). The V gene lost 0 bases and the J gene lost 2 bases, with 11 bases spanning the gap. CDR3 sequence reads: CASSLAQGFNTEAFF. CDR3 DNA: TGTGCCAGCAGCTTGGCCCAGGGGTTCAACACTGAAGCTTTCTTT.

The chain carries TRBV20-1 and TRBJ2-5, with D tentatively TRBD1 (6 bases). The CDR3 spans 16 residues. V was trimmed by 3 bases and J by 0 bases, leaving 17 bases between them. Germline V CDR1 and CDR2: DFQATT, SNEGSKA (reference sequence). In DNA form, the CDR3 reads TGCAGTGCTAGTCGGTTGGGGCAGGGGTACCAAGAGACCCAGTACTTC. Translating it yields CSASRLGQGYQETQYF.

The J gene is TRBJ2-1, the V gene TRBV5-4; 9 positions match TRBD1. The trim removed 9 bases at V and 7 bases at J, leaving 14 bases unmatched. The CDR3 length is 15 residues. CDR1 and CDR2 from the germline V gene are SGHNT and YYREEE (reference sequence). CDR3 coding DNA: TGTGCCACCCAAGGCGGGACAGGGAGTTGGAATGAGCAGTTCTTC. Translated, it gives CATQGGTGSWNEQFF.

This chain connects TRBV30 to TRBJ2-3; D perhaps matches TRBD2 (7 bases). The germline V gene encodes CDR1 GTSNPN and CDR2 SVGIG (reference sequence). The CDR3 extends over 16 amino acids. Trimming left V 0 bases short and J 2 bases short, with 15 bases between. The CDR3 DNA follows: TGTGCCTGGAGTGTTGGGGGGGGCCTGTACACAGATACGCAGTATTTT. Its protein is CAWSVGGGLYTDTQYF.

This clone was counted a single time. The chain combines TRBV28 with TRBJ2-7, with a possible D match to TRBD1 (6 bases). CDR1 is MDHEN, CDR2 SYDVKM, per germline. Trimming cost V 6 bases and J 3 bases, with 18 bases left between them. This CDR3 comprises 15 residues. The CDR3 spells CASSPGQHNFYEQYF. CDR3 sequence (DNA): TGTGCCAGCAGCCCAGGACAGCATAACTTCTACGAGCAGTACTTC.

The chain is built from TRBV21-1 and TRBJ2-7; the D call in the table, TRBD2, was not verified against the DNA. TRBV21-1 is described as a pseudogene. The CDR3 length is 15 residues. CDR3 sequence (DNA): TGTGCCAGCAGCTCCCCTAGCGGGAGGGACTACGAGCAGTACTTC. Its translation: CASSSPSGRDYEQYF.

This chain links TRBV7-8 with TRBJ1-5; TRBD1 aligns across 8 bases. V trimming: 5 bases; J trimming: 6 bases; junction bases outside the gene matches: 6. Germline V gives CDR1 SGHVS, CDR2 FQNEAQ. CDR3 size: 14 residues. The CDR3: CASSRGQGLQPQHF. CDR3 nucleotides: TGTGCCAGCAGCCGCGGACAGGGACTTCAGCCCCAGCATTTT.

The chain has TRBV6-5 and TRBJ2-7; 7 bases line up with TRBD2. The CDR3 covers 15 residues. The germline V gene encodes CDR1 MNHEY and CDR2 SVGAGI. The V gene end was trimmed by 6 bases and the J gene end by 4 bases; junction bases not matched to a gene: 12. The CDR3 region is CASRAMFGGGYEQYF. Written as DNA, the CDR3 is TGTGCCAGCAGAGCCATGTTTGGGGGAGGGTACGAGCAGTACTTC.

This clone was seen only once. V and J are TRBV12-5 and TRBJ1-4; 8 nucleotides match TRBD1. V shed 4 bases, J shed 7 bases, and the junction held 5 bases outside the gene matches. The CDR3 is made up of 14 amino acids. The germline V gene encodes CDR1 LGHNT and CDR2 FRNRAP. The chain's CDR3 is CASGSQGAGEKLFF. The CDR3 region has the DNA TGTGCTAGTGGTTCCCAGGGGGCCGGTGAAAAACTGTTTTTT.

V is TRBV9 and J is TRBJ1-2, with 8 bases identical to TRBD1. The CDR3 loop spans 16 amino acids. Germline-derived CDR1 and CDR2 are SGDLS and YYNGEE. J was trimmed by 6 bases and V by 3 bases; bases with no gene match: 13. CDR3 in amino acids: CASSALSSDRGDGYTF. As DNA, the CDR3 is TGTGCCAGCAGCGCCCTAAGCTCTGACAGGGGAGATGGCTACACCTTC.

The table lists this clone with a few counts. CDR3 in DNA: TGTGCCAGAAGCTTGTACGTAGATGAAAAACTGTTTTTT. Amino acid sequence: CARSLYVDEKLFF. V usage is TRBV5-3 and J usage is TRBJ1-4; D is unresolved. TRBV5-3 is sorted into the ORF group, with uncertain function. The CDR3 sequence is 13 residues long. Trimming pared 1 base from V and 6 bases from J, leaving 7 bases between.

The genes are TRBV6-5 and TRBJ2-2, with a weak D call TRBD1 (5 bases). Trimming took off 2 bases at V and 1 base at J, with 11 bases between the two ends. The CDR3 totals 16 residues. Germline V gene sequence: CDR1 MNHEY, CDR2 SVGAGI. The CDR3 bases are TGTGCCAGCAGTTACAGGCAGGGCCTGAACACCGGGGAGCTGTTTTTT. Its translation: CASSYRQGLNTGELFF.

The J gene is TRBJ2-7, the V gene TRBV7-2, with TRBD1 as a possible D gene (8 bases). With 5 bases removed from V and 4 bases from J, the gap between germline ends came to 21 bases. The CDR3 has 16 residues. Germline CDR1 SGHTA, CDR2 FQGNSA. In DNA, the CDR3 is TGTGCCAGCAGCGCCGGCGGGGGCAGGGGGCTTTACGAGCAGTACTTC. Translating gives CASSAGGGRGLYEQYF.